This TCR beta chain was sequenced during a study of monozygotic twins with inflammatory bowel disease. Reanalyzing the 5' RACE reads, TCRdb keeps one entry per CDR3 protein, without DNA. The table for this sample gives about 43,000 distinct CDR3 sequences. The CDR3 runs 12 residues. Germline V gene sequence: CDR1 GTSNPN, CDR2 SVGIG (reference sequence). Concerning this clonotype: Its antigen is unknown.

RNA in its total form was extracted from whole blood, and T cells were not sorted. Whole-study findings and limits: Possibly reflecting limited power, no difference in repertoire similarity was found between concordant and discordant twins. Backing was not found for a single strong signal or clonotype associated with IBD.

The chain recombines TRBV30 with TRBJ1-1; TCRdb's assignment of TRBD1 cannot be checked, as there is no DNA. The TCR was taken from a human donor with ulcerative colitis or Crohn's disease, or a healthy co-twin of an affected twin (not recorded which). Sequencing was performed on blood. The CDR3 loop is CAWRTQDREAFF.